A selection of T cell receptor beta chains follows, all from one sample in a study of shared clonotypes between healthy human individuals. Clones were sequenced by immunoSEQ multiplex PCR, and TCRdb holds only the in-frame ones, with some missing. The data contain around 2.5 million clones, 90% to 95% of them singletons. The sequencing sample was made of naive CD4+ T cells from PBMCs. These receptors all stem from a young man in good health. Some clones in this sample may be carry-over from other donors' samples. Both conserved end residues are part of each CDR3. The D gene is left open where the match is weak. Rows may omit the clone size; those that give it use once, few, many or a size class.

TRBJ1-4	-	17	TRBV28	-	CASSSTGAFATNEKLFF	TGTGCCAGCAGTTCGACAGGAGCCTTTGCAACTAATGAAAAACTGTTTTTT
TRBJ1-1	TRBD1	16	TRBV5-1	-	CASSLTGGGGNTEAFF	TGCGCCAGCAGCTTGACAGGGGGCGGCGGGAACACTGAAGCTTTCTTT
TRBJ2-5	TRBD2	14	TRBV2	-	CASSLIAGHETQYF	TGTGCCAGCAGCCTTATAGCGGGCCATGAGACCCAGTACTTC
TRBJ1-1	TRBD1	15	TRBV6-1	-	CATIGRGLQNTEAFF	TGTGCCACCATAGGAAGGGGGCTTCAGAACACTGAAGCTTTCTTT
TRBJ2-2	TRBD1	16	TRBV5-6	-	CASSPQGAYGTGELFF	TGTGCCAGCAGCCCGCAGGGGGCATATGGCACCGGGGAGCTGTTTTTT
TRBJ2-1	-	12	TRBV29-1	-	CSVERGGNEQFF	TGCAGCGTTGAGCGAGGTGGAAATGAGCAGTTCTTC
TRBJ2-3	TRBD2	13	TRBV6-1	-	CASKPSGLDTQYF	TGTGCCAGCAAGCCTAGCGGGTTAGATACGCAGTATTTT
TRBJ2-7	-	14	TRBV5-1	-	CASSLVPGTYEQYF	TGCGCCAGCAGCTTGGTACCAGGGACCTACGAGCAGTACTTC
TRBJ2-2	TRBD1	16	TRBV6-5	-	CASSYSTGGGSGELFF	TGTGCCAGCAGTTACTCGACAGGGGGCGGGAGCGGGGAGCTGTTTTTT
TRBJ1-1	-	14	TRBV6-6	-	CASSSNRLNTEAFF	TGTGCCAGCAGTTCAAACAGGTTGAACACTGAAGCTTTCTTT
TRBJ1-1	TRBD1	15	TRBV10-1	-	CASSGFGQANTEAFF	TGCGCCAGCAGTGGTTTCGGACAGGCGAACACTGAAGCTTTCTTT
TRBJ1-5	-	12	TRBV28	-	CASRTGSQPQHF	TGTGCCAGCAGGACGGGGAGTCAGCCCCAGCATTTT
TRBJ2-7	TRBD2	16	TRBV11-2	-	CASSLGGLAYSYEQYF	TGTGCCAGCAGCTTAGGCGGACTAGCGTATTCCTACGAGCAGTACTTC
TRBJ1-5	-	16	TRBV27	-	CASSPNPTVSNQPQHF	TGTGCCAGCAGCCCCAACCCCACCGTCAGCAATCAGCCCCAGCATTTT
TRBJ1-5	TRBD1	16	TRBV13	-	CASSHNRGNSNQPQHF	TGTGCCAGCAGCCACAACAGGGGCAATAGCAATCAGCCCCAGCATTTT
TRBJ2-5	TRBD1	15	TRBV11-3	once	CASSPGTADQETQYF	TGTGCCAGCAGTCCCGGGACAGCCGACCAAGAGACCCAGTACTTC
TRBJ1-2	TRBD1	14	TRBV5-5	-	CASSLGTGPYGYTF	TGTGCCAGCAGCTTGGGGACAGGGCCGTATGGCTACACCTTC
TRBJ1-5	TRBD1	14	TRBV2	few	CASSPLDRAQPQHF	TGTGCCAGCAGTCCCCTGGACAGGGCACAGCCCCAGCATTTT
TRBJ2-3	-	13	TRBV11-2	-	CASSLDRSVAQYF	TGTGCCAGCAGCTTAGACCGGAGCGTGGCGCAGTATTTT
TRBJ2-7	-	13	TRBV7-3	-	CASSSGSKRGQYF	TGTGCCAGCAGCTCAGGGAGTAAAAGGGGGCAGTACTTC
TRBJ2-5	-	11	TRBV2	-	CASCPGETQYF	TGTGCCAGCTGTCCGGGAGAGACCCAGTACTTC
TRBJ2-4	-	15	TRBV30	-	CAWGPGTLAKNIQYF	TGTGCCTGGGGACCAGGGACCTTAGCCAAAAACATTCAGTACTTC
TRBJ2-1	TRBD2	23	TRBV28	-	CASSLSTAALRLAGMGNYNEQFF	TGTGCCAGCAGTTTATCCACAGCGGCCCTCAGACTAGCGGGGATGGGGAACTACAATGAGCAGTTCTTC
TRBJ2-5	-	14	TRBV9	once	CASSPRVNQETQYF	TGTGCCAGCAGCCCTCGCGTGAACCAAGAGACCCAGTACTTC
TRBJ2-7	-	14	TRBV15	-	CATSLVGPSYEQYF	TGTGCCACCAGCTTAGTAGGACCCTCCTACGAGCAGTACTTC
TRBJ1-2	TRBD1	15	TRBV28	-	CASSLVGQARGGYTF	TGTGCCAGCAGTTTAGTGGGACAGGCTCGGGGTGGCTACACCTTC
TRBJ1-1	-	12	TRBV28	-	CASSVSGTEAFF	TGTGCCAGCAGCGTCTCGGGGACAGAAGCTTTCTTT
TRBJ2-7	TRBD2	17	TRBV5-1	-	CASSLVGTSGSLPEQYF	TGCGCCAGCAGCTTGGTCGGGACTAGCGGGAGTTTGCCCGAGCAGTACTTC
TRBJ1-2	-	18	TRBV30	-	CAWTEVSPGFASIYGYTF	TGTGCCTGGACCGAAGTCAGCCCCGGGTTCGCAAGTATCTATGGCTACACCTTC
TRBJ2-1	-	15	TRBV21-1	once	CASSIAPAPGNEQFF	TGTGCCAGCAGCATAGCGCCAGCCCCGGGAAATGAGCAGTTCTTC
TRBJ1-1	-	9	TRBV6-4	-	CASTDRAFF	TGTGCCAGCACCGACAGGGCTTTCTTT
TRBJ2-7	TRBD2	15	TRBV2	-	CASSDQRGSSYEQYF	TGTGCCAGCAGTGACCAGCGGGGGAGCTCCTACGAGCAGTACTTC
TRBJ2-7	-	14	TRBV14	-	CASSQGPGSYEQYF	TGTGCCAGCAGCCAAGGGCCGGGCTCCTACGAGCAGTACTTC
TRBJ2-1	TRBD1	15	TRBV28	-	CASRLRDRPYGEQFF	TGTGCCAGCAGATTACGGGACAGGCCCTATGGTGAGCAGTTCTTC
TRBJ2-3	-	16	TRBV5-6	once	CASSFSFDLPTDTQYF	TGTGCCAGCAGCTTCAGCTTCGACCTACCCACAGATACGCAGTATTTT
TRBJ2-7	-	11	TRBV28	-	CASLGGGVQYF	TGTGCCAGCCTGGGGGGTGGCGTGCAGTACTTC
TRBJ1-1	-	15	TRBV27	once	CASSLSAGENTEAFF	TGTGCCAGCAGTTTATCGGCAGGAGAGAACACTGAAGCTTTCTTT
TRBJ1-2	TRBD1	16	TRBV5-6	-	CASSSSGTGFNYGYTF	TGTGCCAGCAGCTCCTCAGGGACAGGTTTTAACTATGGCTACACCTTC
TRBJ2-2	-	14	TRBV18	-	CASSPPGRTGELFF	TGTGCCAGCTCACCACCGGGGAGGACCGGGGAGCTGTTTTTT
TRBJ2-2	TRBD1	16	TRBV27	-	CASSHRGQFGTGELFF	TGCGCCAGCAGCCACCGGGGACAGTTTGGCACCGGGGAGCTGTTTTTT
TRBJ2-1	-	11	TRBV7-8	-	CASSNLNEQFF	TGTGCCAGCAGCAATCTCAATGAGCAGTTCTTC
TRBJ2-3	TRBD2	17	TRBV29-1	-	CSLRGLAVRGGTDTQYF	TGCAGCTTGCGCGGACTAGCGGTGCGAGGTGGCACAGATACGCAGTATTTT